This passage covers 5 T cell receptor beta chains from one sample sequenced in a study of OX40 agonist ivuxolimab in advanced cancers. TCRdb keeps only in-frame clones here, not all; method: immunoSEQ multiplex PCR. The table records about 66,000 clones, 80% to 85% of them present only once. Sample: CD4+ or CD8+ T cells sorted from blood, taken in a trial of the OX40 agonist ivuxolimab. The receptors were sampled from an adult with an advanced solid tumor such as melanoma, head and neck, liver or kidney cancer.

This sequence joins TRBV14 and TRBJ1-1; no clear D gene. The CDR3 is made up of 13 amino acids. Per germline, CDR1 SGHDN and CDR2 FVKESK. The germline V and J ends were trimmed by 8 bases and 5 bases, with 15 bases remaining between them. CDR3 amino acids: CASGLVTQTEAFF. The CDR3 DNA reads TGTGCCAGCGGCTTGGTTACCCAAACTGAAGCTTTCTTT. The variable domain in full, with the rest retrieved from reference TRBV14 and TRBJ1-1, is EAGVTQFPSHSVIEKGQTVTLRCDPISGHDNLYWYRRVMGKEIKFLLHFVKESKQDESGMPNNRFLAERTGGTYSTLKVQPAELEDSGVYFCASGLVTQTEAFFGQGTRLTVV.

This clone occurred once. The rearrangement joins TRBV18 to TRBJ2-3, with D uncertain. The germline V and J ends were trimmed by 4 bases and 2 bases, with 4 bases remaining between them. Germline CDR1 reads KGHSH; CDR2 reads LQKENI. This CDR3 comprises 12 residues. CDR3 residues: CASSRVTDTQYF. CDR3 DNA sequence: TGTGCCAGCTCACGAGTCACAGATACGCAGTATTTT.

The sample holds one count of this clone. The CDR3, as DNA: TGCGCCAGCAGAGTTGGGGGTGACGAAGCTTTCTTT. Amino acid sequence: CASRVGGDEAFF. The V and J genes are TRBV10-2 and TRBJ1-1; the D gene is possibly TRBD1 (5 bases). Trimming took 6 bases from V and 8 from J, leaving 13 bases between them. Germline V lookup: CDR1 WSHSY, CDR2 SAAADI. The CDR3 sequence is 12 residues long.

The V gene is TRBV19, the J gene TRBJ1-4, with TRBD1 identical over 8 bases. There are 16 residues in the CDR3. Unmatched junction bases numbered 10, after V lost 4 bases and J lost 6 bases. CDR1 is LNHDA, CDR2 SQIVND, per germline (reference sequence). The CDR3 region is CASSTHPGQVDEKLFF. The CDR3 DNA reads as TGTGCCAGTAGTACGCACCCGGGACAGGTTGATGAAAAACTGTTTTTT.

This clone appeared once. This chain uses TRBV19 with TRBJ1-5; D not resolved. This CDR3 spans 14 amino acids. Trimming cost V 3 bases and J 5 bases, with 11 bases left between them. Per the germline V gene, CDR1 is LNHDA and CDR2 is SQIVND (reference sequence). The CDR3 region is CASSIGPRDQPQHF. In nucleotides, the CDR3 is TGTGCCAGTAGTATCGGTCCCAGAGATCAGCCCCAGCATTTT.